The clone carrying this T cell receptor beta chain has only a few counts. Its target is unknown. This entry comes from a study of T-cell memory formation after mild COVID-19. In the study overall: Clusters of TCRs were largely donor specific. Points from the study as a whole: The main location of contracting CD4+ clones was CM and EM, and that of contracting CD8+ clones was EMRA.

Using constant-segment primers, 5'RACE produced TCR alpha and TCR beta cDNA libraries carrying sample barcodes and UMIs. TCRdb re-derived calls from the 5' RACE reads in MiXCR, one entry per CDR3 protein. The data contain about 310,000 distinct CDR3 sequences, about a sixth of them singletons. This CDR3 contains 14 residues. V lost 4 bases, J lost 4 bases, and 5 bases stayed unmatched. Per germline, CDR1 SGHRS and CDR2 YFSETQ. J is TRBJ1-1 and V is TRBV5-1, with 9 bases lining up with TRBD1. The sequenced material came from PBMCs or a T cell subset sorted from them (not recorded which). The sequence came from a man between 18 and 29 years old who had mild COVID-19 (a few samples of this study predate the infection). Cell type and time point are not known. CDR3 DNA sequence: TGCGCCAGCAGCGGGGGACAGGGAATCACTGAAGCTTTCTTT. Amino acid sequence: CASSGGQGITEAFF.